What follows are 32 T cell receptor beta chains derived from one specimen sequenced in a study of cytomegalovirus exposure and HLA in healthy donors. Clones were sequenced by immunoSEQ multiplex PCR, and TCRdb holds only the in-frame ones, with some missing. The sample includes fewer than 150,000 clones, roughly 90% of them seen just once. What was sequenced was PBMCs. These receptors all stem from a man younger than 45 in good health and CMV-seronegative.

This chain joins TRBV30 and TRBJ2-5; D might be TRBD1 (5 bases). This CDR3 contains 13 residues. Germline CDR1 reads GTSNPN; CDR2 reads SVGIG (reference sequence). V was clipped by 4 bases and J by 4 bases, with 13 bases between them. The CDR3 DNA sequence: TGTGCCTGGACAGGGTCGTTGAGAGAGACCCAGTACTTC. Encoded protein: CAWTGSLRETQYF.

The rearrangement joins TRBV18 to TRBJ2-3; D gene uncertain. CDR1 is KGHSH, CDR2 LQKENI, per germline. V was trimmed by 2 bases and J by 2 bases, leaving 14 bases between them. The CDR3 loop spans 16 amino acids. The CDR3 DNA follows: TGTGCCAGCTCACCAGATTTCTCTGAGGCCACAGATACGCAGTATTTT. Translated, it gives CASSPDFSEATDTQYF. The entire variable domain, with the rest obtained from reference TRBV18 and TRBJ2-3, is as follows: NAGVMQNPRHLVRRRGQEARLRCSPMKGHSHVYWYRQLPEEGLKFMVYLQKENIIDESGMPKERFSAEFPKEGPSILRIQQVVRGDSAAYFCASSPDFSEATDTQYFGPGTRLTVL.

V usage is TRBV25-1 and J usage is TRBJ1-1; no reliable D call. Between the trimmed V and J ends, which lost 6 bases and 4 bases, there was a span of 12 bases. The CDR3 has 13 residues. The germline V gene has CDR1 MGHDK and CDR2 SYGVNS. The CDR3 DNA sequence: TGTGCCAGCAGAGAAACACGTACCACTGAAGCTTTCTTT. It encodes CASRETRTTEAFF.

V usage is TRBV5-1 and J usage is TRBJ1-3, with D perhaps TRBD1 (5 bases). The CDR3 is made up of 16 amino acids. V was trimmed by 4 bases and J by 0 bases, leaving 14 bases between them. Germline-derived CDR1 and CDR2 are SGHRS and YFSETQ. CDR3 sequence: CASSQGGVSSGNTIYF. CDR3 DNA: TGCGCCAGCAGCCAGGGCGGGGTAAGCTCTGGAAACACCATATATTTT. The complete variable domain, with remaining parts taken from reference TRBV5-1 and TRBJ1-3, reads KAGVTQTPRYLIKTRGQQVTLSCSPISGHRSVSWYQQTPGQGLQFLFEYFSETQRNKGNFPGRFSGRQFSNSRSEMNVSTLELGDSALYLCASSQGGVSSGNTIYFGEGSWLTVV.

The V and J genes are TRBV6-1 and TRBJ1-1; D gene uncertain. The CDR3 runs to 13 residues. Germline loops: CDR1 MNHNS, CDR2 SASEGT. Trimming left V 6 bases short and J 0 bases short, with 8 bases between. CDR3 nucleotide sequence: TGTGCCAGCAGCAGGAACCTGAACACTGAAGCTTTCTTT. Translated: CASSRNLNTEAFF.

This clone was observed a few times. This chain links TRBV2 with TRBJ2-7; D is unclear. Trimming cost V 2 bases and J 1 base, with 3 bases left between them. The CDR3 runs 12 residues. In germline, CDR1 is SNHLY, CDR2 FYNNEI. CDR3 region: CASSERSYEQYF. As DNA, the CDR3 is TGTGCCAGCAGTGAACGGTCCTACGAGCAGTACTTC.

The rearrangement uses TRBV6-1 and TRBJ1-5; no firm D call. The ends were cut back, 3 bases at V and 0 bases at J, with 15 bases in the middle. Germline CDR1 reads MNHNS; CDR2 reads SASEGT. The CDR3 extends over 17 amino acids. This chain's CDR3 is CASSDRRYVDSNQPQHF. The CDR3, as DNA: TGTGCCAGCAGTGATCGTCGTTACGTAGATAGCAATCAGCCCCAGCATTTT.

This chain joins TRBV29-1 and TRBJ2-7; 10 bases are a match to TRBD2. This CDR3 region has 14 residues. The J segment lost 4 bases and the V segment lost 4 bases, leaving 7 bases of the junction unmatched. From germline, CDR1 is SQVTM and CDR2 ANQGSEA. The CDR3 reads CSVVASGSIYEQYF. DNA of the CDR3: TGCAGCGTTGTGGCTAGCGGGAGTATTTACGAGCAGTACTTC.

CDR3 sequence: CASSLGQGYNQPQHF. The CDR3 DNA is TGTGCCAGCAGCTTGGGACAGGGCTACAATCAGCCCCAGCATTTT. J is TRBJ1-5 and V is TRBV5-5, with TRBD1 matching over 7 bases. Trimming removed 0 bases from V and 3 bases from J; junction bases left unmatched: 3. The CDR3 sequence is 15 residues long. In germline, CDR1 is SGHKS, CDR2 YYEKEE (reference sequence).

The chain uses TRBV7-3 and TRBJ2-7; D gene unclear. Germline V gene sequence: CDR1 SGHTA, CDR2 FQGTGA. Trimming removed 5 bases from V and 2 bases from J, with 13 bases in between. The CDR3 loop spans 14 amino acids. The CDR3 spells CASSTDIFTYEQYF. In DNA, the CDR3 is TGTGCCAGCAGCACCGACATTTTTACCTACGAGCAGTACTTC.

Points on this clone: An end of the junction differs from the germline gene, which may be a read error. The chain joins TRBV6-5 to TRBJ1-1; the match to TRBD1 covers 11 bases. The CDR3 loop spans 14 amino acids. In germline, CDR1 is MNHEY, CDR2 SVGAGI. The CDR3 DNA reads TGTGCCAGCAGTTATCCCGGGACAGGGGGTAGGTTGGTATTT. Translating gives CASSYPGTGGRLVF.

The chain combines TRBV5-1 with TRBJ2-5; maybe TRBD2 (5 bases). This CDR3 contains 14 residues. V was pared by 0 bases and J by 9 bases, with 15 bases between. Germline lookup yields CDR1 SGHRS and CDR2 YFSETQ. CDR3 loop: CASSLAYGNSAQYF. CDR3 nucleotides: TGCGCCAGCAGCTTGGCCTACGGGAACAGTGCCCAGTACTTC.

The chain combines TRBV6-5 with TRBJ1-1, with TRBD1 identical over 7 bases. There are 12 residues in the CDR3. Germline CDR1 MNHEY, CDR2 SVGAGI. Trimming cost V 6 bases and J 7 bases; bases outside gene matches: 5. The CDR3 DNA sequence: TGTGCCAGCAGCCAGACAGGGATTGAAGCTTTCTTT. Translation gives CASSQTGIEAFF.

The CDR3 nucleotides are TGTGCCAGCAGCCGGCCCAGGGGTTGGGAGCAGTACTTC. The encoded protein is CASSRPRGWEQYF. V and J are TRBV14 and TRBJ2-7; weak D call: TRBD1 (6 bases). Germline CDR1 is SGHDN and CDR2 is FVKESK. V was cut by 4 bases and J by 7 bases, with 14 bases left in between. The length of the CDR3 is 13 residues.

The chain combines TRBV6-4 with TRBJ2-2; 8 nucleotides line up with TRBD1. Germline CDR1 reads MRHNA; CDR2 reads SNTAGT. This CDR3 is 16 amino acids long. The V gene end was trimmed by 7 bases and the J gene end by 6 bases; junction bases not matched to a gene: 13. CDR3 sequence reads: CASTTSPGQESGELFF. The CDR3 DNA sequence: TGTGCCAGCACCACATCACCGGGACAGGAGTCCGGGGAGCTGTTTTTT.

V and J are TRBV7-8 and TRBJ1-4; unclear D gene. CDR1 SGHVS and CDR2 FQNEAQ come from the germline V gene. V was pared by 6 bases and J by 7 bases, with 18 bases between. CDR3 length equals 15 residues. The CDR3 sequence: CASRSGNLAFEKLFF. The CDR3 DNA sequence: TGTGCCAGCAGATCTGGAAATCTAGCTTTTGAAAAACTGTTTTTT.

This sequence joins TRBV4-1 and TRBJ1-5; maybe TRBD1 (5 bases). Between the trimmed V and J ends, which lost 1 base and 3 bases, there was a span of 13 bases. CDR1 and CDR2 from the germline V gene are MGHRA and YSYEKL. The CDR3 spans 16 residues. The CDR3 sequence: CASSQVLGPNNQPQHF. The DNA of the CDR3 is TGCGCCAGCAGCCAAGTTTTGGGGCCGAACAATCAGCCCCAGCATTTT.

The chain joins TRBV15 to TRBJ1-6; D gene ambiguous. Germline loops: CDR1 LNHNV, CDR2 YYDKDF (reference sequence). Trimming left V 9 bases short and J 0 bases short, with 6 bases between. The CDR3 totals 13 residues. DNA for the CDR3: TGTGCCACGAGTCCCTCCTATAATTCACCCCTCCACTTT. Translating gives CATSPSYNSPLHF.

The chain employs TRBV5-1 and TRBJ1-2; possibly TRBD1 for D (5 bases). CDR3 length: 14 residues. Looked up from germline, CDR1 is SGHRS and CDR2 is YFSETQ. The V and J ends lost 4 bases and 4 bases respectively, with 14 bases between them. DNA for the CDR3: TGCGCCAGCAGCCTGGGACGAGGAGGCTATGGCTACACCTTC. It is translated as CASSLGRGGYGYTF.

CDR3 in DNA: TGTGCCAGCAGCTCCCTAGCGGTCCTTATGTCCTACAATGAGCAGTTCTTC. Translating gives CASSSLAVLMSYNEQFF. This chain links TRBV7-9 with TRBJ2-1, with 7 bases matching TRBD2. V was clipped by 4 bases and J by 1 base; unmatched bases: 10. Germline V gene sequence: CDR1 SEHNR, CDR2 FQNEAQ (reference sequence). This CDR3 spans 17 amino acids.

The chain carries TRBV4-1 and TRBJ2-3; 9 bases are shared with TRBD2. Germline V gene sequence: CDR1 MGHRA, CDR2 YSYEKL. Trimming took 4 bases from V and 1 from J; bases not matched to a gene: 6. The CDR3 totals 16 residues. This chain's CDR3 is CASSPIAGEGTDTQYF. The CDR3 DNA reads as TGCGCCAGCAGCCCGATAGCGGGAGAAGGCACAGATACGCAGTATTTT.

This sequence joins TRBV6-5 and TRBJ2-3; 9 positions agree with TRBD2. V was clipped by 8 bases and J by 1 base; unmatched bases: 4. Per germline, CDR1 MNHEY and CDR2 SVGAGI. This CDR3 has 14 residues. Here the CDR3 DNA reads TGTGCCAGCGGGCGGGAGGGACGCACAGATACGCAGTATTTT. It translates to CASGREGRTDTQYF.

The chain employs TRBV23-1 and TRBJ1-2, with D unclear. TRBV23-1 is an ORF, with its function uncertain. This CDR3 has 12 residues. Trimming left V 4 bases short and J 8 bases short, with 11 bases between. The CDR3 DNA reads TGCGCCAGCAGTCTCCCAGTATGGGGCTACACCTTC. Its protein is CASSLPVWGYTF.

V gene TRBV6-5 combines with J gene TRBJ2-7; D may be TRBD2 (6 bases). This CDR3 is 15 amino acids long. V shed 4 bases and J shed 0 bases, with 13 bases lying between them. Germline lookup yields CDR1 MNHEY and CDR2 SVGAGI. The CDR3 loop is CASSWGTGASYEQYF. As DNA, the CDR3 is TGTGCCAGCAGTTGGGGGACTGGGGCCTCCTACGAGCAGTACTTC.

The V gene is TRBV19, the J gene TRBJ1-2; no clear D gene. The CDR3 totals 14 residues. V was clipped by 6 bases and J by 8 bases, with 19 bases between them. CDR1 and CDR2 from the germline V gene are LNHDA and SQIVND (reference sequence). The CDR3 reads CASSVQIASRGYTF. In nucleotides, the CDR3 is TGTGCCAGTAGCGTCCAGATAGCCTCTAGAGGCTACACCTTC.

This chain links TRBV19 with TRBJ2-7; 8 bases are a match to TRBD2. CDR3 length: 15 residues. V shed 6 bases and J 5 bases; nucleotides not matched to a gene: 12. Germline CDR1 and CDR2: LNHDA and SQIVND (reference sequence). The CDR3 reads CASRESSGPYDEQYF. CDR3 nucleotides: TGTGCCAGTAGAGAATCTAGCGGGCCTTATGACGAGCAGTACTTC.

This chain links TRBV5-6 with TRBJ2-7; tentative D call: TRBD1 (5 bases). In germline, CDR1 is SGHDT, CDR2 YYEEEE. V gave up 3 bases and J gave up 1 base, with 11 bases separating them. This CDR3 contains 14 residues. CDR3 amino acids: CASSWQDISYEQYF. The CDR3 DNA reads TGTGCCAGCAGCTGGCAGGACATTTCCTACGAGCAGTACTTC.

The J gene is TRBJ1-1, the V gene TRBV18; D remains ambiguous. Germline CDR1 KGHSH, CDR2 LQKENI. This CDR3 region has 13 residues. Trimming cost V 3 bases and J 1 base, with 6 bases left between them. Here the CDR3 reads CASSPASNTEAFF. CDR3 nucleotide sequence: TGTGCCAGCTCACCGGCCTCGAACACTGAAGCTTTCTTT.

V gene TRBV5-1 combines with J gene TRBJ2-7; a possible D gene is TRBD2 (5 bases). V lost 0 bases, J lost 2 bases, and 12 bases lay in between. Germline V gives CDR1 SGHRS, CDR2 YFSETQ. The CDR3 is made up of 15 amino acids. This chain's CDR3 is CASSLDTSKPYEQYF. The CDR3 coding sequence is TGCGCCAGCAGCTTGGATACTAGTAAACCCTACGAGCAGTACTTC. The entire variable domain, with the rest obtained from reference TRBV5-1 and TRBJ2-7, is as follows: KAGVTQTPRYLIKTRGQQVTLSCSPISGHRSVSWYQQTPGQGLQFLFEYFSETQRNKGNFPGRFSGRQFSNSRSEMNVSTLELGDSALYLCASSLDTSKPYEQYFGPGTRLTVT.

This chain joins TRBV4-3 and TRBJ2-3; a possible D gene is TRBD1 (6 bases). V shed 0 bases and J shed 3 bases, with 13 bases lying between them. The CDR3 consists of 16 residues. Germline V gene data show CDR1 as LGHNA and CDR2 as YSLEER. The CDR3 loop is CASSQDPNRATDTQYF. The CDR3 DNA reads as TGCGCCAGCAGCCAAGATCCTAACAGGGCAACAGATACGCAGTATTTT.

For the CDR3, the DNA is TGTGCCAGCAGTTATTTCGAGTACAATGAGCAGTTCTTC. This gives the protein CASSYFEYNEQFF. The gene calls are TRBV6-5 and TRBJ2-1; D is undetermined. The germline V gene has CDR1 MNHEY and CDR2 SVGAGI. This CDR3 is 13 amino acids long. The V gene lost 3 bases and the J gene lost 4 bases, with 7 bases spanning the gap.

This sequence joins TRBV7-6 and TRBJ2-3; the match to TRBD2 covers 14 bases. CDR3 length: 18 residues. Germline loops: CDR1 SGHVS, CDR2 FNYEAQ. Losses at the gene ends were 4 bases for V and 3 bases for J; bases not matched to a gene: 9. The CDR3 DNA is TGTGCCAGCAGCTCGGGACTAGCGGGAGCCGGGTTTACAGATACGCAGTATTTT. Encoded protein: CASSSGLAGAGFTDTQYF. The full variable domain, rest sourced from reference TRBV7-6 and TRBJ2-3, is GAGVSQSPRYKVTKRGQDVALRCDPISGHVSLYWYRQALGQGPEFLTYFNYEAQQDKSGLPNDRFSAERPEGSISTLTIQRTEQRDSAMYRCASSSGLAGAGFTDTQYFGPGTRLTVL.